This T cell receptor (beta chain) was identified during a study of T cell clusters in autoimmune cytopenias. In the study overall: TRB sequencing had a median about 52,000 reads and about 2,400 distinct clonotypes per sample. Broader study findings: Clustering suggested that physiological T cell clusters were missing in primary autoimmune cytopenia patients.

On this clonotype itself: Antigen: not known.

TRB was amplified by touch-down multiplex PCR, primer pools A and B combined. TCRdb reprocessed the multiplex PCR reads, keeping one entry per CDR3 protein, no DNA. The sample yields some 910 distinct CDR3 sequences, of which the top ten take up less than 25%. TRB was amplified from approximately 250 ng of peripheral blood genomic DNA per sample. Looked up from germline, CDR1 is MDHEN and CDR2 is SYDVKM. This CDR3 has 15 residues. Sequenced sample: peripheral blood. The sequence came from a human donor with an autoimmune cytopenia or autoimmune hepatitis (not recorded which). V gene TRBV28 combines with J gene TRBJ2-7; there is no DNA to check the TCRdb D call of TRBD2. CDR3 residues: CASSFEGGRSYEQYF.